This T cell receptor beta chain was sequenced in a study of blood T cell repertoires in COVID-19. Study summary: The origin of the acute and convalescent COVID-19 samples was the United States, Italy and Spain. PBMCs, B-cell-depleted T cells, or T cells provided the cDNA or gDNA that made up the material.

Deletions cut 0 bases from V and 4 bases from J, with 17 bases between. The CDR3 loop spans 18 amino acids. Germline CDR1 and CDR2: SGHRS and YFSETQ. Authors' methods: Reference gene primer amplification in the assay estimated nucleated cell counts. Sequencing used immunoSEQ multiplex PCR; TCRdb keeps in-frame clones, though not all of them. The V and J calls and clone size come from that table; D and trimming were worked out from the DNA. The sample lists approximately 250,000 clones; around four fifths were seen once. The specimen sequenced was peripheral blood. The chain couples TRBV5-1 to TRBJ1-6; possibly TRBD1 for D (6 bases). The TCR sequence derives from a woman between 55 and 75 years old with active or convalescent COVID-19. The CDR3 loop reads CASSLVARDTRYNSPLHF. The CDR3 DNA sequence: TGCGCCAGCAGCTTGGTGGCCCGGGACACACGTTATAATTCACCCCTCCACTTT.